This T cell receptor beta chain was obtained from a study of beta chain features in type 1 diabetes. Study-level results: TCRB CDR3 length was moderately but significantly reduced in all four CD4+ subsets of Type 1 diabetes patients. For TCRB rearrangement, an influence of HLA type remained unresolved here.

Of note for this clone: Its antigen is still unknown.

Of the isolated RNA, all was reverse transcribed, and so the sequenced material was expressed TCRB transcripts. The repertoire was sequenced with immunoSEQ multiplex PCR; TCRdb's copy has only in-frame clones and lacks some. This table holds 640,000 or so clones, about an eighth found once. The TCR sequence derives from a man in his late teens or twenties with type 1 diabetes. Material for sequencing was naive CD4+ T cells from blood.

CDR3 protein: CASIQEVEGTEAFF. The CDR3 DNA reads TGTGCCAGCATCCAGGAGGTGGAAGGCACTGAAGCTTTCTTT. The chain uses TRBV2 and TRBJ1-1; D is undetermined. Germline values: CDR1 SNHLY, CDR2 FYNNEI. CDR3 length equals 14 residues. Trimming removed 7 bases from V and 4 bases from J, with 16 bases in between.